These T cell receptor beta chains were read from a single sample in a study of OX40 agonist ivuxolimab in advanced cancers. Clones were sequenced by immunoSEQ multiplex PCR, and TCRdb holds only the in-frame ones, with some missing. The sample carries around 70,000 clones, about four fifths recorded once. Sequencing was performed on CD4+ or CD8+ T cells sorted from blood, taken in a trial of the OX40 agonist ivuxolimab. The origin of the receptors is an adult with an advanced solid tumor such as melanoma, head and neck, liver or kidney cancer. CDR3s include the opening cysteine and the closing phenylalanine or tryptophan. The D gene is left open where the match is weak. Clone size is not always given. Where it is, it says once, few, many or a class for expanded clones.

D gene: -; V gene: TRBV28; J gene: TRBJ1-2; clone size: -; CDR3 DNA: TGTGCCAGCAGTAGAGGGGACATCTATGGCTACACCTTC; CDR3 protein: CASSRGDIYGYTF
D gene: -; V gene: TRBV11-1; J gene: TRBJ1-1; clone size: -; CDR3 DNA: TGTGCCAGCAGCCCCGGACCAGGGGACACTGAAGCTTTCTTT; CDR3 protein: CASSPGPGDTEAFF
D gene: TRBD2; V gene: TRBV18; J gene: TRBJ2-1; clone size: -; CDR3 DNA: TGTGCCAGCTCACCAAGGGGCGGGGGGGCCCACAATGAGCAGTTCTTC; CDR3 protein: CASSPRGGGAHNEQFF
D gene: TRBD2; V gene: TRBV5-6; J gene: TRBJ2-1; clone size: -; CDR3 DNA: TGTGCCAGCAGCGGCGGGAGGTCCTACAATGAGCAGTTCTTC; CDR3 protein: CASSGGRSYNEQFF
D gene: -; V gene: TRBV5-8; J gene: TRBJ1-6; clone size: -; CDR3 DNA: TGTGCCAGCAGCTTGAACGGGGGCGGTAGGAGTTCACCCCTCCACTTT; CDR3 protein: CASSLNGGGRSSPLHF
D gene: TRBD2; V gene: TRBV19; J gene: TRBJ2-7; clone size: -; CDR3 DNA: TGTGCCAGTAGTATACGACTAGCGGGGGGCGAGCAGTACTTC; CDR3 protein: CASSIRLAGGEQYF
D gene: -; V gene: TRBV6-1; J gene: TRBJ1-2; clone size: once; CDR3 DNA: TGTGCCACCAACTTGGACGGGAACTATGGCTACACCTTC; CDR3 protein: CATNLDGNYGYTF
D gene: -; V gene: TRBV9; J gene: TRBJ1-2; clone size: -; CDR3 DNA: TGTGCCAGCAGCGTACGAGGGGCCAAGGAGGGCTACACCTTC; CDR3 protein: CASSVRGAKEGYTF
D gene: -; V gene: TRBV19; J gene: TRBJ2-1; clone size: -; CDR3 DNA: TGTGCCAGTCGTACTCACAATGAGCAGTTCTTC; CDR3 protein: CASRTHNEQFF
D gene: -; V gene: TRBV5-4; J gene: TRBJ2-7; clone size: once; CDR3 DNA: TGTGCCAGCAGCTTGGATCCGGGATCAGACTACGAGCAGTACTTC; CDR3 protein: CASSLDPGSDYEQYF
D gene: -; V gene: TRBV6-6; J gene: TRBJ2-7; clone size: -; CDR3 DNA: TGTGCCAGCAGTCCGCCGGGAGTAGGTTCCTACGAGCAGTACTTC; CDR3 protein: CASSPPGVGSYEQYF
D gene: -; V gene: TRBV19; J gene: TRBJ1-4; clone size: -; CDR3 DNA: TGTGCCAGTAGTATCCAGGGCGAAAAACTGTTTTTT; CDR3 protein: CASSIQGEKLFF
D gene: -; V gene: TRBV18; J gene: TRBJ1-2; clone size: -; CDR3 DNA: TGTGCCAGCTCGGGGACCGTTGCTAACTATGGCTACACCTTC; CDR3 protein: CASSGTVANYGYTF
D gene: -; V gene: TRBV11-2; J gene: TRBJ2-7; clone size: once; CDR3 DNA: TGTGCCAGCAGCTTCGGCATGGGGGGATACGAGCAGTACTTC; CDR3 protein: CASSFGMGGYEQYF
D gene: -; V gene: TRBV9; J gene: TRBJ2-1; clone size: once; CDR3 DNA: TGTGCCAGCAGCGTAGGACCCGGCGGGGAGCAGTTCTTC; CDR3 protein: CASSVGPGGEQFF
D gene: TRBD2; V gene: TRBV7-2; J gene: TRBJ2-7; clone size: few; CDR3 DNA: TGTGCCAGCAGCCAATTGGGACTAGCGGGTTCCTACGAGCAGTACTTC; CDR3 protein: CASSQLGLAGSYEQYF
D gene: TRBD2; V gene: TRBV5-4; J gene: TRBJ2-1; clone size: -; CDR3 DNA: TGTGCCAGCAGCCCGAGCGGGAGACTATATGAGCAGTTCTTC; CDR3 protein: CASSPSGRLYEQFF
D gene: -; V gene: TRBV7-9; J gene: TRBJ1-1; clone size: -; CDR3 DNA: TGTGCCAGCAGCTTAGCGACTTTCGATGGAGCTTTCTTT; CDR3 protein: CASSLATFDGAFF
D gene: -; V gene: TRBV5-1; J gene: TRBJ1-1; clone size: -; CDR3 DNA: TGCGCCAGCAGCTTTTCGGGGAACACTGAAGCTTTCTTT; CDR3 protein: CASSFSGNTEAFF
D gene: -; V gene: TRBV28; J gene: TRBJ2-3; clone size: -; CDR3 DNA: TGTGCCAGCTGCGAGACAAGCACAGATACGCAGTATTTT; CDR3 protein: CASCETSTDTQYF
D gene: TRBD1; V gene: TRBV5-6; J gene: TRBJ1-4; clone size: -; CDR3 DNA: TGTGCCAGCAGCTTGGTGGCAGGGGGTTCTGAAAAACTGTTTTTT; CDR3 protein: CASSLVAGGSEKLFF
D gene: -; V gene: TRBV28; J gene: TRBJ1-2; clone size: few; CDR3 DNA: TGTGCCAGCAGTTCGCCCCCGGGACGGAACTATGGCTACACCTTC; CDR3 protein: CASSSPPGRNYGYTF
D gene: -; V gene: TRBV19; J gene: TRBJ1-1; clone size: -; CDR3 DNA: TGTGCCAGTAGTATAGGGGGGTTTGGTGGCACTGAAGCTTTCTTT; CDR3 protein: CASSIGGFGGTEAFF
D gene: -; V gene: TRBV15; J gene: TRBJ1-2; clone size: -; CDR3 DNA: TGTGCCACCAGCAGAGATCTTACGAACAGGGCTGGCTACACCTTC; CDR3 protein: CATSRDLTNRAGYTF
D gene: -; V gene: TRBV7-9; J gene: TRBJ2-1; clone size: few; CDR3 DNA: TGTGCCAGCAGCCCCAACCTGCGAACACGGGGTGAGCAGTTCTTC; CDR3 protein: CASSPNLRTRGEQFF
D gene: -; V gene: TRBV5-1; J gene: TRBJ1-2; clone size: -; CDR3 DNA: TGCGCCAGCAGCCCCAACACCGACTATGGCTACACCTTC; CDR3 protein: CASSPNTDYGYTF
D gene: -; V gene: TRBV7-7; J gene: TRBJ2-5; clone size: -; CDR3 DNA: TGTGCTAGCAGCTTAGGGGGGTCCCTCGGGGAGACCCAGTACTTC; CDR3 protein: CASSLGGSLGETQYF
D gene: -; V gene: TRBV7-3; J gene: TRBJ2-2; clone size: once; CDR3 DNA: TGTGCCAGCAGCTTCAAAAACGGGGAGCTGTTTTTT; CDR3 protein: CASSFKNGELFF
D gene: -; V gene: TRBV5-1; J gene: TRBJ2-5; clone size: -; CDR3 DNA: TGCGCCAGCAGCTTGGGGGGAGGTGGAGAGACCCAGTACTTC; CDR3 protein: CASSLGGGGETQYF